A single sample is the source of the 27 T cell receptor beta chains below, sequenced in a study of cytotoxic CD8 clonotypes in ibrutinib-treated CLL. This table comes from immunoSEQ multiplex PCR, and its TCRdb copy is limited to in-frame clones, with some not included. The sample includes over 100,000 clones, 70% to 90% of them seen just once. The specimen was PBMCs, collected after 24 months of ibrutinib treatment. These TCRs come from a human donor with chronic lymphocytic leukemia.

The table lists this clone with a few counts. The sample contains more than one DNA sequence encoding this CDR3. The V and J genes are TRBV11-2 and TRBJ2-5, with 8 positions matching TRBD2. Germline values: CDR1 SGHAT, CDR2 FQNNGV. V lost 3 bases to trimming and J lost 2 bases; unmatched junction nucleotides: 8. This CDR3 region has 16 residues. The CDR3 loop reads CASSLGAGGIQETQYF. The CDR3 DNA reads as TGTGCCAGCAGCTTGGGGGCGGGGGGTATTCAAGAGACCCAGTACTTC.

This chain uses TRBV7-3 with TRBJ2-2; 11 nucleotides match TRBD2. V lost 1 base to trimming and J lost 3 bases; unmatched junction nucleotides: 4. The germline gives CDR1 SGHTA, CDR2 FQGTGA. The CDR3 totals 17 residues. In nucleotides, the CDR3 is TGTGCCAGCAGCTTAAACCCGGGACTAGCGGACACCGGGGAGCTGTTTTTT. This sequence encodes CASSLNPGLADTGELFF.

The V gene is TRBV27, the J gene TRBJ1-2; maybe TRBD1 (6 bases). The germline gives CDR1 MNHEY, CDR2 SMNVEV (reference sequence). Trimming cost V 4 bases and J 0 bases, with 12 bases left between them. The CDR3 has 15 residues. CDR3 amino acids: CASSSPEGANYGYTF. The DNA for the CDR3 is TGTGCCAGCAGTTCGCCTGAGGGGGCTAACTATGGCTACACCTTC.

The rearrangement links TRBV9 to TRBJ2-5; TRBD2 is a possible D gene (5 bases). Germline V gene sequence: CDR1 SGDLS, CDR2 YYNGEE. V lost 3 bases and J 5 bases, leaving 14 bases between the germline ends. The CDR3 has 14 residues. CDR3 nucleotide sequence: TGTGCCAGCAGCGATGGCGGGTGGGTGGAGACCCAGTACTTC. As protein: CASSDGGWVETQYF.

The chain combines TRBV19 with TRBJ1-2, with a tentative D call TRBD1 (6 bases). Germline CDR1 is LNHDA and CDR2 is SQIVND (reference sequence). CDR3 length: 16 residues. V lost 5 bases to trimming and J lost 7 bases, with 23 bases between them. This CDR3 reads CASSAGIGQGFFGYTF. The CDR3 DNA reads TGTGCCAGTAGTGCCGGCATTGGGCAGGGGTTTTTTGGCTACACCTTC.

This chain connects TRBV7-6 to TRBJ2-7; the match to TRBD1 covers 10 bases. This CDR3 has 16 amino acids. Germline CDR1 reads SGHVS; CDR2 reads FNYEAQ. V lost 5 bases and J lost 7; bases outside the gene matches: 14. The CDR3 protein is CASSPETGQGQREQYF. CDR3 sequence (DNA): TGTGCCAGCAGCCCAGAGACGGGACAGGGGCAAAGGGAGCAGTACTTC.

The genes are TRBV4-3 and TRBJ2-1, with D possibly being TRBD2 (5 bases). The CDR3 is 14 residues long. CDR1 is LGHNA and CDR2 is YSLEER in the germline V gene. V gave up 1 base and J gave up 6 bases, with 10 bases separating them. Written as DNA, the CDR3 is TGCGCCAGCAGCCAAGGGACTCCCCGCAATGAGCAGTTCTTC. Protein sequence: CASSQGTPRNEQFF.

The chain employs TRBV7-9 and TRBJ1-2, with D maybe TRBD1 (6 bases). The CDR3 is 13 residues long. Trimming pared 7 bases from V and 5 bases from J, leaving 14 bases between. CDR1 is SEHNR and CDR2 is FQNEAQ in the germline V gene (reference sequence). CDR3 amino acids: CASTKQGGYGYTF. The CDR3 region has the DNA TGTGCCAGCACCAAACAGGGAGGATATGGCTACACCTTC.

This sequence joins TRBV29-1 and TRBJ2-1; 16 bases align to TRBD2. The CDR3 length is 14 residues. Trimming cost V 6 bases and J 10 bases; bases outside gene matches: 6. Germline CDR1 reads SQVTM; CDR2 reads ANQGSEA. In DNA, the CDR3 is TGCAGCGTGGGACTAGCGGGAGGGCCAGGGGAGCAGTTCTTC. It translates to CSVGLAGGPGEQFF.

The V and J genes are TRBV29-1 and TRBJ2-1; 7 nucleotides align to TRBD1. Germline V lookup: CDR1 SQVTM, CDR2 ANQGSEA. With 4 bases clipped from V and 4 bases from J, the junction kept 10 bases outside the gene matches. The CDR3 loop spans 15 amino acids. For the CDR3, the DNA is TGCAGCGTTGTCGCCGGGACAGTTGTTTACAATGAGCAGTTCTTC. This translates into CSVVAGTVVYNEQFF.

This chain's CDR3 is CASARGRLSYEQYF. The DNA for the CDR3 is TGTGCCAGCGCACGGGGACGGCTCTCTTACGAGCAGTACTTC. V usage is TRBV7-9 and J usage is TRBJ2-7; D is perhaps TRBD1 or TRBD2 (5 bases each). V shed 8 bases and J shed 4 bases, with 18 bases lying between them. The CDR3 is 14 residues long. The germline V gene encodes CDR1 SEHNR and CDR2 FQNEAQ (reference sequence). Full variable domain (rest looked up from reference TRBV7-9 and TRBJ2-7): DTGVSQNPRHKITKRGQNVTFRCDPISEHNRLYWYRQTLGQGPEFLTYFQNEAQLEKSRLLSDRFSAERPKGSFSTLEIQRTEQGDSAMYLCASARGRLSYEQYFGPGTRLTVT.

This chain connects TRBV28 to TRBJ1-3; tentative D call: TRBD1 (5 bases). The V gene's germline CDR1 is MDHEN and CDR2 SYDVKM. Trimming stripped 5 bases from V and 0 bases from J, with 11 bases between. The CDR3 extends over 15 amino acids. CDR3 residues: CASSPRQYSGNTIYF. The CDR3 nucleotides are TGTGCCAGCAGTCCTCGACAGTACTCTGGAAACACCATATATTTT.

The chain carries TRBV2 and TRBJ2-3; possibly TRBD1 for D (5 bases). CDR1 is SNHLY and CDR2 is FYNNEI in the germline V gene. The CDR3 sequence is 18 residues long. V dropped 0 bases and J dropped 2 bases, with 18 bases sitting between them. This CDR3 reads CASSEASRRGGPTDTQYF. The CDR3 DNA reads TGTGCCAGCAGTGAAGCGAGTCGTAGGGGTGGTCCCACAGATACGCAGTATTTT. The entire variable domain, with the rest obtained from reference TRBV2 and TRBJ2-3, is as follows: EPEVTQTPSHQVTQMGQEVILRCVPISNHLYFYWYRQILGQKVEFLVSFYNNEISEKSEIFDDQFSVERPDGSNFTLKIRSTKLEDSAMYFCASSEASRRGGPTDTQYFGPGTRLTVL.

The rearrangement uses TRBV28 and TRBJ1-1, with D unresolved. The CDR3 has 14 residues. Germline V gene sequence: CDR1 MDHEN, CDR2 SYDVKM. V was cut by 1 base and J by 0 bases, with 6 bases left in between. CDR3 sequence: CASSLFQLNTEAFF. The CDR3 nucleotides read TGTGCCAGCAGTTTATTTCAGTTGAACACTGAAGCTTTCTTT.

CDR3 nucleotide sequence: TGCAGTGCTAGGAGTGCTGAAGCTTTCTTT. Translated, it gives CSARSAEAFF. The chain joins TRBV20-1 to TRBJ1-1; D remains unclear. The germline CDR1 and CDR2 sequences are DFQATT and SNEGSKA (reference sequence). Trimming left V 3 bases short and J 6 bases short, with 5 bases between. The CDR3 runs 10 residues.

This clone was recorded a few times. The chain couples TRBV15 to TRBJ2-3; either TRBD1 or TRBD2 may supply D (5 bases each). There are 19 residues in the CDR3. V lost 0 bases and J 2 bases, leaving 21 bases between the germline ends. The V gene's germline CDR1 is LNHNV and CDR2 YYDKDF (reference sequence). CDR3 nucleotides: TGTGCCACCAGCAGAGATTCCCCCAGGGTCGGGGCCATCACAGATACGCAGTATTTT. This encodes CATSRDSPRVGAITDTQYF.

The V call is TRBV18, the J call TRBJ1-2; D remains ambiguous. Germline-derived CDR1 and CDR2 are KGHSH and LQKENI. With 6 bases removed from V and 1 base from J, the gap between germline ends came to 12 bases. This CDR3 contains 14 residues. The CDR3 region has the DNA TGTGCCAGCTCTCGGATGGAGATTAACTATGGCTACACCTTC. This translates into CASSRMEINYGYTF.

This rearrangement joins TRBV7-8 to TRBJ1-1; D is perhaps TRBD1 (5 bases). Looked up from germline, CDR1 is SGHVS and CDR2 is FQNEAQ. Trimming took off 5 bases at V and 1 base at J, with 20 bases between the two ends. CDR3 length equals 17 residues. CDR3 loop: CASSLIRRGQRNTEAFF. The CDR3, as DNA: TGTGCCAGCAGCCTAATTCGGAGGGGCCAAAGGAACACTGAAGCTTTCTTT. The whole variable domain, remainder taken from reference TRBV7-8 and TRBJ1-1, is GAGVSQSPRYKVAKRGQDVALRCDPISGHVSLFWYQQALGQGPEFLTYFQNEAQLDKSGLPSDRFFAERPEGSVSTLKIQRTQQEDSAVYLCASSLIRRGQRNTEAFFGQGTRLTVV.

This sequence joins TRBV7-2 and TRBJ1-5; 11 nucleotides match TRBD1. V gave up 1 base and J gave up 7 bases; unmatched junction bases: 3. The V gene's germline CDR1 is SGHTA and CDR2 FQGNSA. This CDR3 comprises 15 residues. The CDR3 spells CASSLGTGGRQPQHF. CDR3 coding DNA: TGTGCCAGCAGCTTAGGGACAGGGGGCAGGCAGCCCCAGCATTTT. The full variable domain, in which reference TRBV7-2 and TRBJ1-5 provide the parts outside the CDR3, is GAGVSQSPSNKVTEKGKDVELRCDPISGHTALYWYRQSLGQGLEFLIYFQGNSAPDKSGLPSDRFSAERTGGSVSTLTIQRTQQEDSAVYLCASSLGTGGRQPQHFGDGTRLSIL.

V and J are TRBV7-2 and TRBJ2-3; TRBD1 or TRBD2 may be the D gene (5 bases each). From germline, CDR1 is SGHTA and CDR2 FQGNSA. The CDR3 extends over 15 amino acids. The V gene lost 2 bases and the J gene lost 1 base, with 10 bases spanning the gap. CDR3 sequence: CASSLSVGRTDTQYF. CDR3 DNA: TGTGCCAGCAGCTTATCGGTGGGACGCACAGATACGCAGTATTTT.

The rearrangement links TRBV4-1 to TRBJ2-1; the match to TRBD1 covers 12 bases. V was clipped by 1 base and J by 0 bases; unmatched bases: 7. The CDR3 contains 19 residues. Per the germline V gene, CDR1 is MGHRA and CDR2 is YSYEKL. The CDR3 nucleotides are TGCGCCAGCAGCCAAGCGATCGGGGGACAGGGGGCCTCCTACAATGAGCAGTTCTTC. This codes for CASSQAIGGQGASYNEQFF.

The chain has TRBV28 and TRBJ2-2, with 8 positions matching TRBD1. Looked up from germline, CDR1 is MDHEN and CDR2 is SYDVKM. The ends lost 4 bases at V and 3 bases at J; junction bases unmatched: 4. The CDR3 spans 15 residues. The CDR3 DNA reads as TGTGCCAGCAGTTCCCTGGACAGGGACACCGGGGAGCTGTTTTTT. This sequence encodes CASSSLDRDTGELFF.

The chain employs TRBV10-3 and TRBJ2-3; TRBD2 matches 15 bases. The CDR3 contains 16 residues. Germline trimming cut 6 bases from V and 4 bases from J; bases unmatched to any gene: 5. CDR1 is ENHRY, CDR2 SYGVKD, per germline. The CDR3 loop reads CAISTWTSGRADTQYF. Written as DNA, the CDR3 is TGTGCCATCAGCACCTGGACTAGCGGGAGGGCAGATACGCAGTATTTT.

This chain links TRBV7-2 with TRBJ1-4, with D hard to call. The V end lost 5 bases, the J end lost 4 bases, and 14 bases lay between the germline ends. The CDR3 is made up of 15 amino acids. Germline CDR1 and CDR2: SGHTA and FQGNSA. CDR3 sequence: CASSPTMGDNEKLFF. The CDR3 coding sequence is TGTGCCAGCAGCCCGACAATGGGAGATAATGAAAAACTGTTTTTT.

The chain carries TRBV5-6 and TRBJ2-7; a possible D gene is TRBD1 (5 bases). With 5 bases removed from V and 9 bases from J, the gap between germline ends came to 21 bases. Germline values: CDR1 SGHDT, CDR2 YYEEEE. CDR3 length: 14 amino acids. The CDR3 DNA follows: TGTGCCAGCAGTTCGAGGTCGGGCAGGGCTGTGCAGTACTTC. Translated, it gives CASSSRSGRAVQYF. The complete variable domain, with remaining parts taken from reference TRBV5-6 and TRBJ2-7, reads DAGVTQSPTHLIKTRGQQVTLRCSPKSGHDTVSWYQQALGQGPQFIFQYYEEEERQRGNFPDRFSGHQFPNYSSELNVNALLLGDSALYLCASSSRSGRAVQYFGPGTRLTVT.

The chain uses TRBV7-2 and TRBJ2-7, with D perhaps matching TRBD2 (6 bases). The CDR3 runs 17 residues. V was pared by 5 bases and J by 0 bases, with 20 bases between. Germline loops: CDR1 SGHTA, CDR2 FQGNSA. For the CDR3, the DNA is TGTGCCAGCAGCCTCGACGGGGGTAGCGGCCGCTCCTACGAGCAGTACTTC. Protein sequence: CASSLDGGSGRSYEQYF.

This clone was seen just once. J is TRBJ1-3 and V is TRBV7-9, with D possibly TRBD1 on 6 matching bases. The CDR3 loop spans 14 amino acids. V was pared by 11 bases and J by 0 bases, with 14 bases between. In germline, CDR1 is SEHNR, CDR2 FQNEAQ (reference sequence). In DNA, the CDR3 is TGTGCCGGTAAACGGACAGACTCTGGAAACACCATATATTTT. This encodes CAGKRTDSGNTIYF.